This T cell receptor beta chain was sequenced during a study of blood T cell repertoires in COVID-19. Germline CDR1 is MDHEN and CDR2 is SYDVKM. This CDR3 has 11 residues. The V and J ends lost 3 bases and 9 bases respectively, with 5 bases between them. Seattle's cohort entered during active infection and was followed longitudinally. Clones were read by immunoSEQ multiplex PCR, and TCRdb kept only the in-frame ones, dropping some. The sample lists some 180,000 clones; approximately 80% were seen once. The source is a woman at least 80 years old with COVID-19, enrolled during active disease. Sequencing was done on a sample of peripheral blood. The chain joins TRBV28 to TRBJ1-4; D is unclear. CDR3 sequence reads: CASSFRQKLFF. CDR3 bases: TGTGCCAGCAGTTTCAGGCAAAAACTGTTTTTT. Looking up the rest from reference TRBV28 and TRBJ1-4 gives the full variable domain: DVKVTQSSRYLVKRTGEKVFLECVQDMDHENMFWYRQDPGLGLRLIYFSYDVKMKEKGDIPEGYSVSREKKERFSLILESASTNQTSMYLCASSFRQKLFFGSGTQLSVL.